One TCR beta chain is described in this entry. Its antigen is not known. This sample stems from a study of OX40 agonist ivuxolimab in advanced cancers. CDR3 length: 14 amino acids. CDR1 is LGHNA, CDR2 YNFKEQ, per germline. Trimming took 2 bases from V and 3 from J, leaving 11 bases between them. Generated by immunoSEQ multiplex PCR, the TCRdb table keeps only in-frame clones and is missing some. The sample has roughly 81,000 clones, nearly 95% seen once. Study findings and constraints: Some nonresponders likewise displayed low normalized T-cell clonal expansion.

The sequence was collected from an adult with an advanced solid tumor such as melanoma, head and neck, liver or kidney cancer. V and J are TRBV4-2 and TRBJ2-7; D may be TRBD1 (6 bases). The sample here was CD4+ or CD8+ T cells sorted from blood, taken in a trial of the OX40 agonist ivuxolimab. CDR3: CASSQSDSVYEQYF. The CDR3 coding sequence is TGTGCCAGCAGCCAATCGGACAGTGTCTACGAGCAGTACTTC.